This is a list of T cell receptor beta chains from one sample in a study of blood T cell repertoires in COVID-19. Data came from immunoSEQ multiplex PCR; TCRdb stores just in-frame clones and leaves some out. In the table there are about 330,000 clones, around 90% of which are singletons. Sequencing was done on a sample of PBMCs or T cells enriched from blood (not recorded which). The receptors come from a woman aged 25 to 39 who had recovered from COVID-19. The CDR3 runs from the conserved cysteine through the conserved F or W. The order of the fields is J gene, V gene, clone size, D gene, CDR3 DNA, CDR3 protein. The D gene is left open where the match is weak. Only some rows state a clone size, as once, few, many or a class for expanded clones.

J: TRBJ1-2
V: TRBV5-4
size: .
D: .
DNA: TGTGCCAGCAGCTTCTGGGACACCAGCACTGGTGGCTACACCTTC
CDR3: CASSFWDTSTGGYTF

J: TRBJ2-7
V: TRBV4-2
size: .
D: .
DNA: TGTGCCAGCAGCCATTTCGAGGGCGGTCCCTACGAGCAGTACTTC
CDR3: CASSHFEGGPYEQYF

J: TRBJ2-2
V: TRBV7-9
size: .
D: TRBD1
DNA: TGTGCCAGCAGCTTACGGGACAGGGGGGTCGCCGGGGAGCTGTTTTTT
CDR3: CASSLRDRGVAGELFF

J: TRBJ2-2
V: TRBV7-2
size: .
D: .
DNA: TGTGCCAGCAGCTTAGGGACAGCGAACACCGGGGAGCTGTTTTTT
CDR3: CASSLGTANTGELFF

J: TRBJ1-4
V: TRBV19
size: .
D: .
DNA: TGTGCCAGTAGTATCGGCCTTACAGGGAATGAAAAACTGTTTTTT
CDR3: CASSIGLTGNEKLFF

J: TRBJ1-1
V: TRBV7-2
size: .
D: .
DNA: TGTGCCAGCAGCATTAGGAGTAAACCCACTGAAGCTTTCTTT
CDR3: CASSIRSKPTEAFF

J: TRBJ2-7
V: TRBV11-3
size: .
D: .
DNA: TGTGCCAGCAGCCGGGTGGCAGAGAGCTCCTACGAGCAGTACTTC
CDR3: CASSRVAESSYEQYF

J: TRBJ2-7
V: TRBV5-1
size: few
D: .
DNA: TGCGCCAGCAGCTCCATGGAGCGGAGCTCCTACGAGCAGTACTTC
CDR3: CASSSMERSSYEQYF

J: TRBJ2-7
V: TRBV4-2
size: .
D: TRBD2
DNA: TGTGCCAGCAGCCAACAATGGGGACTATACGAGCAGTACTTC
CDR3: CASSQQWGLYEQYF

J: TRBJ1-4
V: TRBV28
size: .
D: .
DNA: TGTGCCAGCATGGGGGCTTTACTTAATGAAAAACTGTTTTTT
CDR3: CASMGALLNEKLFF

J: TRBJ2-1
V: TRBV6-5
size: .
D: TRBD2
DNA: TGTGCCAGCAGCCCCGTGGGAGGGAGGGATGAGCAGTTCTTC
CDR3: CASSPVGGRDEQFF

J: TRBJ2-7
V: TRBV7-8
size: .
D: TRBD1
DNA: TGTGCCAGCAGCTTAGACAGGGGAGTAATCTACGAGCAGTACTTC
CDR3: CASSLDRGVIYEQYF

J: TRBJ1-2
V: TRBV6-6
size: .
D: .
DNA: TGTGCCAGCAGTTACAGCAGCGGACTTACCTATGGCTACACCTTC
CDR3: CASSYSSGLTYGYTF

J: TRBJ2-2
V: TRBV4-2
size: .
D: .
DNA: TGTGCCAGCAGCCAAGGTCTTTACGCACAGGAGCTGTTTTTT
CDR3: CASSQGLYAQELFF

J: TRBJ2-5
V: TRBV13
size: .
D: TRBD2
DNA: TGTGCCAGCAGCTATCGACTAGCGGGGGCCGGGGGAGAGACCCAGTACTTC
CDR3: CASSYRLAGAGGETQYF

J: TRBJ2-6
V: TRBV28
size: .
D: .
DNA: TGTGCCAGCAGTATCGACAGGCACTCTGGGGCCAACGTCCTGACTTTC
CDR3: CASSIDRHSGANVLTF

J: TRBJ2-5
V: TRBV7-9
size: .
D: .
DNA: TGTGCCAGCAGCCCAGTTCCCGGGACAGCCGCGGGGGAGACCCAGTACTTC
CDR3: CASSPVPGTAAGETQYF

J: TRBJ1-1
V: TRBV19
size: .
D: .
DNA: TGTGCCAGTAGTATAATGGGGGGAGGCACTGAAGCTTTCTTT
CDR3: CASSIMGGGTEAFF

J: TRBJ1-1
V: TRBV6-5
size: once
D: .
DNA: TGTGCCAGCAGCCAGACAGATCACCGAGAAGCTTTCTTT
CDR3: CASSQTDHREAFF

J: TRBJ1-2
V: TRBV5-1
size: .
D: .
DNA: TGCGCCAGCAGCTTGGATAGTAACTATGGCTACACCTTC
CDR3: CASSLDSNYGYTF

J: TRBJ2-5
V: TRBV29-1
size: .
D: TRBD2
DNA: TGCAGCGTTGAACGCGGGGGGGCCCGGGAGACCCAGTACTTC
CDR3: CSVERGGARETQYF

J: TRBJ1-4
V: TRBV5-5
size: .
D: .
DNA: TGTGCCAGCAGCTTGAGGGCAGGGTATAATGAAAAACTGTTTTTT
CDR3: CASSLRAGYNEKLFF

J: TRBJ2-5
V: TRBV5-4
size: .
D: TRBD2
DNA: TGTGCCAGCAGCTCCCTAGCGGGAGGGCATGAAGGGACCCAGTACTTC
CDR3: CASSSLAGGHEGTQYF

J: TRBJ2-2
V: TRBV6-1
size: .
D: .
DNA: TGTGCCAGCAGTGAATACAGGGCCGGGGAGCTGTTTTTT
CDR3: CASSEYRAGELFF

J: TRBJ1-6
V: TRBV5-8
size: once
D: .
DNA: TGTGCCAGCAGCTTGGGACAGGCGGATTCACCCCTCCACTTT
CDR3: CASSLGQADSPLHF

J: TRBJ1-5
V: TRBV5-5
size: once
D: TRBD1
DNA: TGTGCCAGCAGCTCAGTGACAGGGAGGTGGGGCAATCAGCCCCAGCATTTT
CDR3: CASSSVTGRWGNQPQHF

J: TRBJ2-6
V: TRBV28
size: few
D: TRBD2
DNA: TGTGCCAGCAGTTCGGGAGGGACTGGGGCCAACGTCCTGACTTTC
CDR3: CASSSGGTGANVLTF

J: TRBJ1-2
V: TRBV6-5
size: .
D: .
DNA: TGTGCCAGCAGTTACGGGGCTCTATATGGCTACACCTTC
CDR3: CASSYGALYGYTF

J: TRBJ2-6
V: TRBV7-3
size: .
D: .
DNA: TGTGCCAGCAGCTTAATATCGGTAGCGCTGAGCTCTGGGGCCAACGTCCTGACTTTC
CDR3: CASSLISVALSSGANVLTF

J: TRBJ2-1
V: TRBV28
size: .
D: .
DNA: TGTGCCAGCAGCCCCCAGCGAACCTACAATGAGCAGTTCTTC
CDR3: CASSPQRTYNEQFF

J: TRBJ2-7
V: TRBV7-8
size: few
D: TRBD1
DNA: TGTGCCAGCAGCTTAGGGGGACAGGCGTCGGCCCAGGATAATGCCTTC
CDR3: CASSLGGQASAQDNAF

J: TRBJ1-1
V: TRBV14
size: once
D: .
DNA: TGTGCCAGCAGCCAAGAGCCAGGGAACACTGAAGCTTTCTTT
CDR3: CASSQEPGNTEAFF

J: TRBJ2-2
V: TRBV11-3
size: .
D: TRBD2
DNA: TGTGCCTACACTAGCGGGGCCCAGCAGGGCGGGGAGCTGTTTTTT
CDR3: CAYTSGAQQGGELFF

J: TRBJ2-2
V: TRBV2
size: .
D: .
DNA: TGTGCCAGCAGTGGAACAAGTACCGGGGAGCTGTTTTTT
CDR3: CASSGTSTGELFF

J: TRBJ2-3
V: TRBV9
size: .
D: .
DNA: TGTGCCAGCACCCCGTTAGGGGGAGGGATAGATACGCAGTATTTT
CDR3: CASTPLGGGIDTQYF

J: TRBJ2-5
V: TRBV24-1
size: .
D: .
DNA: TGTGCCACCAGTGGTTCGGTAACTAAACAAGAGACCCAGTACTTC
CDR3: CATSGSVTKQETQYF

J: TRBJ2-5
V: TRBV7-9
size: .
D: TRBD1
DNA: TGTGCCAGCAACCCCGGGACAGGGGGGGGAGAGACCCAGTACTTC
CDR3: CASNPGTGGGETQYF

J: TRBJ1-1
V: TRBV10-3
size: .
D: TRBD1
DNA: TGTGCCAGCAATACAGGGGTGGCGAACACTGAAGCTTTCTTT
CDR3: CASNTGVANTEAFF

J: TRBJ2-4
V: TRBV6-2/TRBV6-3
size: .
D: TRBD1
DNA: TGTGCCAGCAGCACCAATGGACAGGGCCTAGCCAAAAACATTCAGTACTTC
CDR3: CASSTNGQGLAKNIQYF